Listed here are 6 T cell receptor beta chains from one sample, sequenced in a study of T cell repertoires in cytomegalovirus infection. No antigen has been identified for these receptors. Each CDR3 protein is one row after TCRdb ran MiXCR on the reads. In the table there are about 900,000 distinct CDR3 sequences, 31% of which are singletons. The sequencing used cultured CD8+ T cells from PBMCs, collected from culture after CMV antigen stimulation. The receptor source for this set is a human donor in good health (CMV status not recorded). Some clones in this sample may be carry-over from other donors' samples.

This clonotype has just a few counts. V usage is TRBV4-2 and J usage is TRBJ1-1; D is unclear. With 8 bases removed from V and 7 bases from J, the gap between germline ends came to 11 bases. The germline CDR1 and CDR2 sequences are LGHNA and YNFKEQ. The CDR3 length is 11 residues. In DNA, the CDR3 is TGTGCCAGCTACGACGGAATTGAAGCTTTCTTT. It codes for CASYDGIEAFF.

This sequence joins TRBV27 and TRBJ2-5; 9 bases map to TRBD2. V shed 3 bases, J shed 3 bases, and the junction held 5 bases outside the gene matches. The CDR3 runs 15 residues. Germline-derived CDR1 and CDR2 are MNHEY and SMNVEV (reference sequence). Written as DNA, the CDR3 is TGTGCCAGCAGTTTTGGTAGCGGGGGTGAAGAGACCCAGTACTTC. Translating it yields CASSFGSGGEETQYF.

For this clonotype: At one boundary the junction diverges from the germline segment, which might be a read error. This sequence joins TRBV5-4 and TRBJ1-2; no definite D call. The germline CDR1 and CDR2 sequences are SGHNT and YYREEE (reference sequence). The CDR3 is 14 residues long. The CDR3 sequence: CASSPREGSDGHTF. The CDR3 region has the DNA TGTGCCAGCAGCCCTAGGGAGGGCTCGGATGGCCACACCTTC.

The sample holds a few counts of this clonotype. The chain recombines TRBV11-2 with TRBJ1-1; 10 bases map to TRBD1. V lost 5 bases, J lost 8 bases, and 17 bases stayed unmatched. Germline V gene data show CDR1 as SGHAT and CDR2 as FQNNGV. The CDR3 length is 17 residues. Here the CDR3 reads CASSIPGQGTPSREAFF. In DNA, the CDR3 is TGTGCCAGCAGCATTCCGGGACAGGGGACCCCGAGCCGCGAAGCTTTCTTT. Supplemented by reference TRBV11-2 and TRBJ1-1, the full variable domain reads EAGVAQSPRYKIIEKRQSVAFWCNPISGHATLYWYQQILGQGPKLLIQFQNNGVVDDSQLPKDRFSAERLKGVDSTLKIQPAKLEDSAVYLCASSIPGQGTPSREAFFGQGTRLTVV.

Many counts were recorded for this clonotype. This chain joins TRBV7-2 and TRBJ2-1; 11 nucleotides match TRBD2. After removal of 1 base from V and 8 bases from J, the junction contained 4 bases not matched to a gene. There are 15 residues in the CDR3. Germline values: CDR1 SGHTA, CDR2 FQGNSA. Written as DNA, the CDR3 is TGTGCCAGCAGCTTAGATCTAGCGGGGGGAGATGAGCAGTTCTTC. As protein: CASSLDLAGGDEQFF.

This clonotype was recorded a few times. V gene TRBV6-2 or TRBV6-3 combines with J gene TRBJ2-7; D not resolved. Germline CDR1 reads MNHEY; CDR2 reads SVGEGT. The CDR3 loop spans 14 amino acids. V was pared by 4 bases and J by 1 base, with 11 bases between. CDR3 sequence: CASSFDTLSYEQYV. The CDR3 coding sequence is TGTGCCAGCAGTTTTGACACTCTTTCCTACGAGCAGTACGTC.